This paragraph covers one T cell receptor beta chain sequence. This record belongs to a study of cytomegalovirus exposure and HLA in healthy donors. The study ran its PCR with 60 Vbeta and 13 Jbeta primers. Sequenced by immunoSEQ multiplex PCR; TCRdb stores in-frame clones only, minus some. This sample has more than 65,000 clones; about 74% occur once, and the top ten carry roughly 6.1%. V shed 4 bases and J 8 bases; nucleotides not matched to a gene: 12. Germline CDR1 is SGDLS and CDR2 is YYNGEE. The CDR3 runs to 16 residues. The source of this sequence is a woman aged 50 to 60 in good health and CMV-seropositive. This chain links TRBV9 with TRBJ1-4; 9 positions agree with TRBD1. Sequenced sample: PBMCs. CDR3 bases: TGTGCCAGCAGCCCCCGGACAGGGGAAATACAAGAAAAACTGTTTTTT. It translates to CASSPRTGEIQEKLFF.